One and the same sample provided the 29 T cell receptor beta chains below, sequenced in a study of radiotherapy plus CTLA-4 blockade in lung cancer. Produced via immunoSEQ multiplex PCR; TCRdb's table is partial and in-frame only. This table has around 45,000 clones, about 72% appearing once. Sequenced here: peripheral blood, sampled from a patient treated with radiotherapy plus ipilimumab. The source is a human donor with non-small cell lung cancer who had stable disease on radiotherapy plus ipilimumab.

This chain uses TRBV30 with TRBJ1-6; TRBD1 matches 7 bases. The CDR3 runs 13 residues. The ends lost 1 base at V and 10 bases at J; junction bases unmatched: 4. Germline-derived CDR1 and CDR2 are GTSNPN and SVGIG (reference sequence). CDR3 sequence: CAWSAHRGSPLHF. The CDR3 coding sequence is TGTGCCTGGAGTGCCCACAGGGGATCACCCCTCCACTTT.

In its sample, this clone was seen a few times. J is TRBJ2-1 and V is TRBV5-1, with unresolved D. Germline CDR1 SGHRS, CDR2 YFSETQ. Trimming left V 5 bases short and J 6 bases short, with 12 bases between. The CDR3 totals 13 residues. CDR3 in DNA: TGCGCCAGCAGTTGGTTAGGCGCCAATGAGCAGTTCTTC. Its translation is CASSWLGANEQFF.

V usage is TRBV5-6 and J usage is TRBJ2-7, with D possibly matching TRBD1 (6 bases). Germline V gene lookup returns CDR1 SGHDT and CDR2 YYEEEE. The CDR3 contains 15 residues. Trimming left V 0 bases short and J 2 bases short, with 12 bases between. The CDR3 DNA sequence: TGTGCCAGCAGCTTGGGTCGGACAGCCGCCTACGAGCAGTACGTC. Residues: CASSLGRTAAYEQYV.

The chain combines TRBV2 with TRBJ2-5; 7 nucleotides align to TRBD1. The germline V gene encodes CDR1 SNHLY and CDR2 FYNNEI. The CDR3 spans 14 residues. J was trimmed by 5 bases and V by 7 bases; bases with no gene match: 10. The CDR3 DNA sequence: TGTGCCAGCAAGGAGACAGGGATCCAGGAGACCCAGTACTTC. Its translation is CASKETGIQETQYF.

This clone showed up just once. The chain employs TRBV7-8 and TRBJ1-1; a weak D match, TRBD1 (5 bases). The germline V gene encodes CDR1 SGHVS and CDR2 FQNEAQ. Between the trimmed V and J ends, which lost 1 base and 1 base, there was a span of 19 bases. The CDR3 has 18 residues. The CDR3 DNA reads as TGTGCCAGCAGCTTAGGGGGGGGGTCCCATAGGAAGAACACTGAAGCTTTCTTT. This encodes CASSLGGGSHRKNTEAFF.

Relative to its sample, this clone is large. This chain links TRBV7-9 with TRBJ2-5; D not certain. V dropped 1 base and J dropped 3 bases, with 6 bases sitting between them. Per the germline V gene, CDR1 is SEHNR and CDR2 is FQNEAQ (reference sequence). CDR3 length: 13 amino acids. This chain's CDR3 is CASSLVGKETQYF. The CDR3 coding sequence is TGTGCCAGCAGCTTAGTAGGGAAAGAGACCCAGTACTTC.

V gene TRBV11-3 combines with J gene TRBJ2-1; D not certain. CDR3 length equals 13 residues. Germline V lookup: CDR1 SGHNT, CDR2 YENEEA. Trimming took 5 bases from V and 5 from J, leaving 10 bases between them. CDR3 sequence: CASSHRPDNEQFF. Written as DNA, the CDR3 is TGTGCCAGCAGCCACAGACCCGACAATGAGCAGTTCTTC.

This sequence joins TRBV6-4 and TRBJ1-2, with 8 nucleotides matching TRBD1. V gave up 1 base and J gave up 6 bases; unmatched junction bases: 7. The CDR3 consists of 15 residues. Germline CDR1 reads MRHNA; CDR2 reads SNTAGT. The CDR3 region is CASSDYGQGGHGYTF. CDR3 DNA: TGTGCCAGCAGTGACTATGGACAGGGAGGTCATGGCTACACCTTC.

The rearrangement joins TRBV9 to TRBJ2-3, with TRBD1 matching 12 bases. Germline V CDR1 and CDR2: SGDLS, YYNGEE. Trimming took 3 bases from V and 3 from J; bases not matched to a gene: 5. The CDR3 has 16 residues. The CDR3 sequence: CASSAGQGARTDTQYF. The CDR3 nucleotides read TGTGCCAGCAGCGCGGGACAGGGGGCGCGGACAGATACGCAGTATTTT. Full variable domain (remainder filled in from reference TRBV9 and TRBJ2-3): DSGVTQTPKHLITATGQRVTLRCSPRSGDLSVYWYQQSLDQGLQFLIQYYNGEERAKGNILERFSAQQFPDLHSELNLSSLELGDSALYFCASSAGQGARTDTQYFGPGTRLTVL.

V is TRBV7-2 and J is TRBJ1-2, with 7 bases aligning to TRBD1. Germline CDR1 reads SGHTA; CDR2 reads FQGNSA. With V trimmed by 1 base and J by 4 bases, 3 bases remained unmatched. This CDR3 is 14 amino acids long. CDR3 coding DNA: TGTGCCAGCAGCTTAGACACAGGGGCCTATGGCTACACCTTC. Amino acid sequence: CASSLDTGAYGYTF.

The J gene is TRBJ2-2, the V gene TRBV4-3; 7 bases agree with TRBD2. The trim removed 4 bases at V and 7 bases at J, leaving 12 bases unmatched. Germline V lookup: CDR1 LGHNA, CDR2 YSLEER. The CDR3 consists of 16 residues. The CDR3 DNA reads as TGCGCCAGCAGCCGGAATCGGGACTATAGGGACGGGGAGCTGTTTTTT. As protein: CASSRNRDYRDGELFF.

The rearrangement joins TRBV6-1 to TRBJ2-7, with 15 bases identical to TRBD2. The germline V gene has CDR1 MNHNS and CDR2 SASEGT. The ends lost 2 bases at V and 3 bases at J; junction bases unmatched: 8. The CDR3 spans 18 residues. The CDR3 reads CASSERGLAGGRGYEQYF. DNA of the CDR3: TGTGCCAGCAGTGAAAGGGGACTAGCGGGGGGACGGGGCTACGAGCAGTACTTC.

The CDR3 region has the DNA TGCAGCGTTGAAGCCGCGACAGGGTTTGGAAACACCATATATTTT. This gives the protein CSVEAATGFGNTIYF. The V and J genes are TRBV29-1 and TRBJ2-2; 7 bases map to TRBD1. The J call is doubtful: the DNA matches TRBJ1-3 better. The CDR3 extends over 15 amino acids. Germline CDR1 SQVTM, CDR2 ANQGSEA.

The rearrangement joins TRBV7-8 to TRBJ1-1, with D hard to call. Germline V CDR1 and CDR2: SGHVS, FQNEAQ. CDR3 length: 16 residues. The ends were cut back, 1 base at V and 1 base at J, with 13 bases in the middle. CDR3 in DNA: TGTGCCAGCAGCTTAGGGCCCTTTGCGGGGAACACTGAAGCTTTCTTT. Amino acid sequence: CASSLGPFAGNTEAFF.

This clone was recorded once. This sequence joins TRBV11-2 and TRBJ2-2, with D perhaps TRBD2 (6 bases). CDR1 is SGHAT, CDR2 FQNNGV, per germline. The CDR3 covers 15 residues. Trimming shortened V by 2 bases and J by 4 bases, and 11 bases separated the two germline ends. The CDR3, as DNA: TGTGCCAGCAGCTTATCACGGGGGAGCACCGGGGAGCTGTTTTTT. Translating gives CASSLSRGSTGELFF.

The gene calls are TRBV15 and TRBJ1-6, with TRBD1 identical over 7 bases. The CDR3 loop spans 15 amino acids. V lost 6 bases, J lost 8 bases, and 10 bases stayed unmatched. Germline V gene data show CDR1 as LNHNV and CDR2 as YYDKDF (reference sequence). The CDR3 coding sequence is TGTGCCACCAGAAGCCCTCAGGGGGGACATTCACCCCTCCACTTT. This encodes CATRSPQGGHSPLHF. The full variable domain, its missing parts supplied by reference TRBV15 and TRBJ1-6, is DAMVIQNPRYQVTQFGKPVTLSCSQTLNHNVMYWYQQKSSQAPKLLFHYYDKDFNNEADTPDNFQSRRPNTSFCFLDIRSPGLGDTAMYLCATRSPQGGHSPLHFGNGTRLTVT.

This clone was detected a few times. V is TRBV19 and J is TRBJ1-2; unclear D gene. Germline CDR1 and CDR2: LNHDA and SQIVND (reference sequence). CDR3 size: 13 residues. Trimming took off 5 bases at V and 7 bases at J, with 14 bases between the two ends. Written as DNA, the CDR3 is TGTGCCAGTAGTTGGGTTGGGTCGGCTGGCTACACCTTC. This sequence encodes CASSWVGSAGYTF.

A few counts support this clone. The chain employs TRBV9 and TRBJ1-1; weak D call: TRBD1 (6 bases). The CDR3 totals 16 residues. CDR1 and CDR2 (germline): SGDLS, YYNGEE. V lost 0 bases, J lost 3 bases, and 15 bases lay in between. In DNA form, the CDR3 reads TGTGCCAGCAGCGTAGAAACAGGGAGTGTGGACACTGAAGCTTTCTTT. This codes for CASSVETGSVDTEAFF.

The J gene is TRBJ1-5, the V gene TRBV6-5, with D possibly being TRBD1 (5 bases). The V end lost 6 bases, the J end lost 5 bases, and 11 bases lay between the germline ends. This CDR3 spans 13 amino acids. CDR1 is MNHEY, CDR2 SVGAGI, per germline. The CDR3 reads CASRIGRDQPQHF. CDR3 DNA: TGTGCCAGCAGAATAGGCAGGGATCAGCCCCAGCATTTT.

The chain recombines TRBV19 with TRBJ1-4, with TRBD1 matching over 7 bases. The CDR3 consists of 14 residues. Germline V gene sequence: CDR1 LNHDA, CDR2 SQIVND (reference sequence). The V segment lost 4 bases and the J segment 8 bases; nucleotides outside the gene matches: 7. Written as DNA, the CDR3 is TGTGCCAGTAGTACGACAGGGTCAAGCGAAAAACTGTTTTTT. This encodes CASSTTGSSEKLFF.

The V and J genes are TRBV5-1 and TRBJ2-6, with 7 bases that match TRBD2. The CDR3 length is 17 residues. CDR1 and CDR2 from the germline V gene are SGHRS and YFSETQ. V shed 10 bases, J shed 4 bases, and the junction held 17 bases outside the gene matches. The CDR3 nucleotides read TGCGCCCCCAGCTGGGGGGGGACCGGGGCGGGGGCCAACGTCCTGACTTTC. It codes for CAPSWGGTGAGANVLTF.

Here the CDR3 reads CASRRLGEFTDTQYF. The DNA of the CDR3 is TGTGCCAGCAGAAGACTTGGGGAGTTCACAGATACGCAGTATTTT. The gene calls are TRBV6-5 and TRBJ2-3; D might be TRBD2 (5 bases). The germline CDR1 and CDR2 sequences are MNHEY and SVGAGI. The CDR3 is 15 residues long. V was pared by 6 bases and J by 2 bases, with 15 bases between.

The rearrangement uses TRBV11-1 and TRBJ2-7; D ambiguous. The CDR3 runs to 13 residues. V dropped 7 bases and J dropped 2 bases, with 12 bases sitting between them. In germline, CDR1 is SGHAT, CDR2 FQDESV (reference sequence). CDR3 loop: CASTLTNTYEQYV. CDR3 sequence (DNA): TGTGCCAGCACTCTGACAAACACCTACGAGCAGTACGTC.

This CDR3 is CASSESMGETQYF. CDR3 nucleotide sequence: TGCGCCAGCAGCGAGAGTATGGGGGAGACCCAGTACTTC. The chain joins TRBV4-1 to TRBJ2-5; no firm D call. This CDR3 is built from 13 residues. The germline V and J ends were trimmed by 5 bases and 5 bases, with 12 bases remaining between them. CDR1 is MGHRA and CDR2 is YSYEKL in the germline V gene.

This clone occurred a few times. V is TRBV6-5 and J is TRBJ2-3, with D perhaps matching TRBD2 (7 bases). The CDR3 extends over 14 amino acids. Germline assignment: CDR1 MNHEY and CDR2 SVGAGI. The V gene lost 0 bases and the J gene lost 6 bases, with 10 bases spanning the gap. DNA of the CDR3: TGTGCCAGCAGTTACTCGGGGGGGGCGGATACGCAGTATTTT. It translates to CASSYSGGADTQYF.

This clone is medium-sized (0.01 to 0.1%) by share. The chain employs TRBV7-8 and TRBJ2-7, with 8 positions matching TRBD1. The trim removed 6 bases at V and 0 bases at J, leaving 7 bases unmatched. Germline V gives CDR1 SGHVS, CDR2 FQNEAQ. This CDR3 has 15 residues. The CDR3: CASSFLTGGSYEQYF. DNA of the CDR3: TGTGCCAGCAGTTTCTTAACAGGGGGCTCCTACGAGCAGTACTTC.

This chain links TRBV18 with TRBJ1-2; 7 bases align to TRBD1. V trimming: 5 bases; J trimming: 6 bases; junction bases outside the gene matches: 18. Germline values: CDR1 KGHSH, CDR2 LQKENI. CDR3 size: 17 residues. The CDR3 sequence is CASSMNRPGGGNHGYTF. DNA for the CDR3: TGTGCCAGCTCAATGAATCGGCCAGGGGGAGGGAACCATGGCTACACCTTC.

This chain joins TRBV7-3 and TRBJ1-5; 9 bases match TRBD1. J gave up 8 bases and V 5 bases, and 4 bases lay outside the gene matches. Germline CDR1 SGHTA, CDR2 FQGTGA. The CDR3 loop spans 13 amino acids. Written as DNA, the CDR3 is TGTGCCAGCAGCATACGGGACAGGGAGCCCCAGCATTTT. Translated, it gives CASSIRDREPQHF.

The V gene is TRBV28, the J gene TRBJ2-3; 8 bases fit TRBD1. V lost 6 bases and J lost 2; bases outside the gene matches: 7. This CDR3 region has 15 residues. The germline V gene encodes CDR1 MDHEN and CDR2 SYDVKM. Written as DNA, the CDR3 is TGTGCCAGCAGCCCCGGGACAGGAGTCACAGATACGCAGTATTTT. Amino acid sequence: CASSPGTGVTDTQYF.